This TCR beta chain came from a study of blood T cell repertoires in COVID-19. Study as a whole: The analysed material was cDNA or gDNA that came from T cells, B-cell-depleted T cells, or PBMCs.

Seattle cases were enrolled at active infection and followed longitudinally. Original methodology: Amplification with reference gene primers provided the estimates of nucleated cell counts. TCRdb's table, derived via immunoSEQ multiplex PCR, lists solely in-frame clones and lacks some. D and trimming were read from the DNA, whereas the V and J calls and clone size are those reported in that table. The data show tens of thousands of clones, with roughly four fifths seen just once and approximately 6.9% held by the top ten. This clone was observed a few times. This CDR3 contains 20 residues. V lost 6 bases to trimming and J lost 9 bases; unmatched junction nucleotides: 28. CDR1 SQVTM and CDR2 ANQGSEA come from the germline V gene.

The V call is TRBV29-1, the J call TRBJ2-7; 14 bases fit TRBD2. The clonotype comes from a man aged 30 to 45 with COVID-19, enrolled during active disease. The sample consisted of peripheral blood. The CDR3 loop is CSVPPGLAGERFQAGILQYF. DNA for the CDR3: TGCAGCGTCCCTCCGGGACTAGCGGGAGAAAGGTTTCAGGCCGGAATATTGCAGTACTTC.